The 14 T cell receptor beta chains in this list originate from one sample, sequenced in a study of OX40 agonist ivuxolimab in advanced cancers. Sequencing was performed with immunoSEQ multiplex PCR; in TCRdb, only in-frame clones are kept and a portion is missing. The sample has roughly 55,000 clones; approximately 80% are singletons. Source: CD4+ or CD8+ T cells sorted from blood, taken in a trial of the OX40 agonist ivuxolimab. The receptors originated from an adult with an advanced solid tumor such as melanoma, head and neck, liver or kidney cancer.

The V gene is TRBV12-5, the J gene TRBJ1-5; D unresolved. The germline V gene encodes CDR1 LGHNT and CDR2 FRNRAP. V lost 6 bases and J lost 7, with 16 bases in between. The CDR3 runs 14 residues. The CDR3 region has the DNA TGTGCTAGTGGCTCCGACGGCGGTCGGCAGCCCCAGCATTTT. Its protein is CASGSDGGRQPQHF. Variable domain in full (rest from reference TRBV12-5 and TRBJ1-5): DARVTQTPRHKVTEMGQEVTMRCQPILGHNTVFWYRQTMMQGLELLAYFRNRAPLDDSGMPKDRFSAEMPDATLATLKIQPSEPRDSAVYFCASGSDGGRQPQHFGDGTRLSIL.

In DNA, the CDR3 is TGTGCCAGCAGCTTGGAGTCAGGTCGCAATGAGCAGTTCTTC. This codes for CASSLESGRNEQFF. J is TRBJ2-1 and V is TRBV5-5; no clear D. Germline-derived CDR1 and CDR2 are SGHKS and YYEKEE (reference sequence). This CDR3 has 14 residues. The ends were cut back, 0 bases at V and 6 bases at J, with 10 bases in the middle.

This clone was seen more than once but under ten times. The chain employs TRBV2 and TRBJ1-4, with unresolved D. CDR3 length: 13 amino acids. CDR1 is SNHLY, CDR2 FYNNEI, per germline. The V end lost 6 bases, the J end lost 3 bases, and 8 bases lay between the germline ends. The CDR3 nucleotides are TGTGCCAGCAGGACAAGAGCTAATGAAAAACTGTTTTTT. It is translated as CASRTRANEKLFF.

The chain links TRBV6-5 to TRBJ1-4; 7 bases agree with TRBD1. CDR3 size: 15 residues. From germline, CDR1 is MNHEY and CDR2 SVGAGI. Trimming cost V 0 bases and J 7 bases; bases outside gene matches: 5. The CDR3 region is CASSYSTGFGEKLFF. DNA of the CDR3: TGTGCCAGCAGTTACTCGACAGGGTTTGGTGAAAAACTGTTTTTT.

The chain joins TRBV7-8 to TRBJ2-7; TRBD2 aligns across 10 bases. Germline lookup yields CDR1 SGHVS and CDR2 FQNEAQ. The V and J ends lost 3 bases and 6 bases, in that order; junction bases with no gene match: 5. This CDR3 has 14 residues. CDR3 sequence reads: CASSFSGRYGEQYF. CDR3 coding DNA: TGTGCCAGCAGCTTTAGCGGGAGGTACGGCGAGCAGTACTTC.

The V and J genes are TRBV19 and TRBJ2-7; TRBD2 matches 7 bases. This CDR3 comprises 15 residues. The ends lost 6 bases at V and 2 bases at J; junction bases unmatched: 10. Germline CDR1 is LNHDA and CDR2 is SQIVND (reference sequence). This CDR3 is CASSNQGGRAYEQYF. Here the CDR3 DNA reads TGTGCCAGTAGCAACCAGGGAGGGAGGGCCTACGAGCAGTACTTC.

This clone came up a few times. The rearrangement uses TRBV7-2 and TRBJ2-2, with D hard to call. The CDR3 runs 15 residues. The germline CDR1 and CDR2 sequences are SGHTA and FQGNSA. Trimming pared 7 bases from V and 2 bases from J, leaving 14 bases between. The CDR3 nucleotides read TGTGCCAGCACCCCAGGCCAGCCTAACACCGGGGAGCTGTTTTTT. Translating it yields CASTPGQPNTGELFF.

The CDR3 DNA sequence: TGTGCCAGCAGTTCCCCATCGAGACAGGGCGGTCAGGCCAAAAACATTCAGTACTTC. Residues: CASSSPSRQGGQAKNIQYF. The chain links TRBV27 to TRBJ2-4, with 7 bases lining up with TRBD1. The length of the CDR3 is 19 residues. The V gene end was trimmed by 4 bases and the J gene end by 1 base; junction bases not matched to a gene: 16. Germline-derived CDR1 and CDR2 are MNHEY and SMNVEV (reference sequence).

The V call is TRBV20-1, the J call TRBJ1-1; no firm D call. There are 11 residues in the CDR3. V was trimmed by 3 bases and J by 1 base, leaving 3 bases between them. CDR1 and CDR2 from the germline V gene are DFQATT and SNEGSKA (reference sequence). For the CDR3, the DNA is TGCAGTGCTAGTCAGAACACTGAAGCTTTCTTT. Encoded protein: CSASQNTEAFF.

This clone came up once. This chain connects TRBV2 to TRBJ2-7; D is uncertain. The CDR3 length is 15 residues. Germline V lookup: CDR1 SNHLY, CDR2 FYNNEI. V was shortened by 1 base and J by 6 bases, with 16 bases between the two germline ends. The CDR3 DNA sequence: TGTGCCAGCAGTGAAGGTAACCCCCGATTGGCCGAGCAGTACTTC. Encoded protein: CASSEGNPRLAEQYF.

This clone was counted a single time. The rearrangement links TRBV2 to TRBJ1-3; D possibly corresponds to TRBD1 (5 bases). The V and J ends lost 2 bases and 3 bases respectively, with 14 bases between them. The germline gives CDR1 SNHLY, CDR2 FYNNEI. CDR3 length equals 16 residues. CDR3 amino acids: CASSELTGGVGNTIYF. The DNA for the CDR3 is TGTGCCAGCAGTGAACTTACGGGGGGAGTTGGAAACACCATATATTTT.

This chain uses TRBV7-9 with TRBJ2-7; D remains ambiguous. V shed 1 base and J shed 2 bases, with 6 bases lying between them. Germline values: CDR1 SEHNR, CDR2 FQNEAQ (reference sequence). This CDR3 is 13 amino acids long. The CDR3 is CASSLGGPYEQYF. CDR3 bases: TGTGCCAGCAGCTTAGGGGGTCCCTACGAGCAGTACTTC.

The chain employs TRBV2 and TRBJ2-4; 9 bases match TRBD2. CDR1 is SNHLY and CDR2 is FYNNEI in the germline V gene. This CDR3 region has 14 residues. The trim removed 6 bases at V and 4 bases at J, leaving 4 bases unmatched. CDR3 loop: CASRVAGAKNIQYF. The CDR3 nucleotides read TGTGCCAGCAGGGTAGCGGGAGCAAAAAACATTCAGTACTTC.

The rearrangement joins TRBV14 to TRBJ2-3, with 8 nucleotides matching TRBD1. The CDR3 contains 15 residues. Germline CDR1 is SGHDN and CDR2 is FVKESK. Unmatched junction bases numbered 1, after V lost 0 bases and J lost 2 bases. CDR3: CASSQDQGATDTQYF. CDR3 in DNA: TGTGCCAGCAGCCAAGATCAGGGGGCCACAGATACGCAGTATTTT.